The rows below give T cell receptor beta chains drawn from one sample of a study of cytomegalovirus exposure and HLA in healthy donors. The repertoire was sequenced with immunoSEQ multiplex PCR; TCRdb's copy has only in-frame clones and lacks some. This sample yields 150,000 to 200,000 clones, of which approximately 86% are seen a single time; 2% to 2.5% belongs to the top ten. The sample was PBMCs. Every receptor here comes from a man aged 30-40 years in good health and CMV-seropositive. The CDR3 runs from the conserved cysteine through the conserved F or W. D genes are given only for firm matches. Not all rows give a size; the values are once, few, many and, for expanded clones, a class.

v_gene: TRBV7-9; j_gene: TRBJ2-7; abundance: -; d_gene: TRBD2; CDR3aa: CASSPLPGGGTYEQYF; CDR3nt: TGTGCCAGCAGCCCCCTTCCGGGAGGGGGAACCTACGAGCAGTACTTC
v_gene: TRBV29-1; j_gene: TRBJ1-1; abundance: -; d_gene: TRBD1; CDR3aa: CSLQKDRASEAFF; CDR3nt: TGCAGCCTTCAGAAGGACAGGGCGTCTGAAGCTTTCTTT
v_gene: TRBV7-9; j_gene: TRBJ1-1; abundance: -; d_gene: -; CDR3aa: CASSSEVLPEAFF; CDR3nt: TGTGCCAGCAGCTCCGAGGTTCTCCCTGAAGCTTTCTTT
v_gene: TRBV7-2; j_gene: TRBJ2-7; abundance: -; d_gene: TRBD2; CDR3aa: CASSSWTSSYEQYF; CDR3nt: TGTGCCAGCAGCTCCTGGACTAGCTCCTACGAGCAGTACTTC
v_gene: TRBV6-1; j_gene: TRBJ2-5; abundance: -; d_gene: -; CDR3aa: CASSEFPHGEKETQYF; CDR3nt: TGTGCCAGCAGTGAATTCCCCCACGGGGAAAAAGAGACCCAGTACTTC
v_gene: TRBV27; j_gene: TRBJ2-2; abundance: -; d_gene: -; CDR3aa: CASRPTGWTGELFF; CDR3nt: TGTGCCAGCAGACCGACGGGGTGGACCGGGGAGCTGTTTTTT
v_gene: TRBV30; j_gene: TRBJ1-2; abundance: -; d_gene: -; CDR3aa: CAWSKGEGYGYTF; CDR3nt: TGTGCCTGGAGTAAAGGGGAGGGCTATGGCTACACCTTC
v_gene: TRBV19; j_gene: TRBJ1-1; abundance: -; d_gene: -; CDR3aa: CASSIKGRDTEAFF; CDR3nt: TGTGCCAGTAGTATTAAAGGGCGGGACACTGAAGCTTTCTTT
v_gene: TRBV6-1; j_gene: TRBJ1-2; abundance: -; d_gene: TRBD1; CDR3aa: CASSPGGDSYGYTF; CDR3nt: TGTGCCAGCAGCCCAGGGGGCGATAGCTATGGCTACACCTTC
v_gene: TRBV7-6; j_gene: TRBJ1-4; abundance: -; d_gene: -; CDR3aa: CASSSGGLDEKLFF; CDR3nt: TGTGCCAGCAGCAGTGGGGGCTTGGATGAAAAACTGTTTTTT
v_gene: TRBV6-1; j_gene: TRBJ2-7; abundance: few; d_gene: TRBD2; CDR3aa: CASSTVLAGTYEQYF; CDR3nt: TGTGCCAGCAGCACGGTACTAGCGGGGACCTACGAGCAGTACTTC
v_gene: TRBV27; j_gene: TRBJ1-1; abundance: -; d_gene: -; CDR3aa: CASSLSGPNTEAFF; CDR3nt: TGTGCCAGCAGTTTATCGGGGCCGAACACTGAAGCTTTCTTT
v_gene: TRBV7-3; j_gene: TRBJ2-1; abundance: -; d_gene: TRBD2; CDR3aa: CASSSAGPAYNEQFF; CDR3nt: TGTGCCAGCAGCTCAGCGGGGCCAGCCTACAATGAGCAGTTCTTC
v_gene: TRBV18; j_gene: TRBJ2-5; abundance: few; d_gene: TRBD1; CDR3aa: CASSPVDRGPETQYF; CDR3nt: TGTGCCAGCTCACCAGTGGACAGGGGGCCAGAGACCCAGTACTTC
v_gene: TRBV7-2; j_gene: TRBJ1-1; abundance: -; d_gene: TRBD1; CDR3aa: CASRIRQGNTEAFF; CDR3nt: TGTGCCAGCAGGATTCGACAGGGGAACACTGAAGCTTTCTTT
v_gene: TRBV27; j_gene: TRBJ2-4; abundance: -; d_gene: -; CDR3aa: CASSLSAGRIIQYF; CDR3nt: TGTGCCAGCAGTTTAAGCGCGGGCCGGATAATTCAGTACTTC
v_gene: TRBV7-2; j_gene: TRBJ1-5; abundance: -; d_gene: -; CDR3aa: CASSLLEGAQPQHF; CDR3nt: TGTGCCAGCAGCTTATTAGAGGGAGCTCAGCCCCAGCATTTT
v_gene: TRBV18; j_gene: TRBJ2-7; abundance: few; d_gene: -; CDR3aa: CASSPPWRGQDEQYF; CDR3nt: TGTGCCAGCTCACCACCGTGGAGGGGGCAGGACGAGCAGTACTTC
v_gene: TRBV25-1; j_gene: TRBJ1-2; abundance: -; d_gene: -; CDR3aa: CASSPTWGLYGYTF; CDR3nt: TGTGCCAGCAGTCCGACATGGGGGCTCTATGGCTACACCTTC
v_gene: TRBV5-1; j_gene: TRBJ2-1; abundance: -; d_gene: TRBD2; CDR3aa: CASSIGLAGGDEQFF; CDR3nt: TGCGCCAGCAGCATAGGACTAGCGGGGGGGGATGAGCAGTTCTTC
v_gene: TRBV5-1; j_gene: TRBJ1-6; abundance: -; d_gene: TRBD1; CDR3aa: CASSSDRQGRASPLHF; CDR3nt: TGCGCCAGCAGCTCAGATCGACAGGGGAGGGCTTCACCCCTCCACTTT
v_gene: TRBV6-5; j_gene: TRBJ1-5; abundance: -; d_gene: TRBD1; CDR3aa: CASSYGTGFAQPQHF; CDR3nt: TGTGCCAGCAGTTACGGGACAGGGTTCGCTCAGCCCCAGCATTTT
v_gene: TRBV7-3; j_gene: TRBJ2-2; abundance: once; d_gene: -; CDR3aa: CASSPVRGLNTGELFF; CDR3nt: TGTGCCAGCAGCCCAGTACGGGGACTGAACACCGGGGAGCTGTTTTTT
v_gene: TRBV7-2; j_gene: TRBJ2-3; abundance: -; d_gene: TRBD2; CDR3aa: CASSFTVAGGGDTQYF; CDR3nt: TGTGCCAGCAGCTTCACGGTAGCGGGGGGAGGAGATACGCAGTATTTT
v_gene: TRBV6-6; j_gene: TRBJ1-1; abundance: -; d_gene: TRBD1; CDR3aa: CASREPGQWNTEAFF; CDR3nt: TGTGCCAGCAGGGAACCGGGACAGTGGAACACTGAAGCTTTCTTT
v_gene: TRBV4-3; j_gene: TRBJ2-3; abundance: -; d_gene: -; CDR3aa: CASSDARRDTDTQYF; CDR3nt: TGCGCCAGCAGCGATGCCAGGAGGGACACAGATACGCAGTATTTT
v_gene: TRBV7-9; j_gene: TRBJ1-2; abundance: -; d_gene: TRBD1; CDR3aa: CASSKGTVPYGYTF; CDR3nt: TGTGCCAGCAGCAAAGGGACAGTCCCCTATGGCTACACCTTC
v_gene: TRBV19; j_gene: TRBJ1-1; abundance: few; d_gene: -; CDR3aa: CASSIEARGAFF; CDR3nt: TGTGCCAGTAGTATCGAGGCACGGGGAGCTTTCTTT
v_gene: TRBV29-1; j_gene: TRBJ2-1; abundance: -; d_gene: -; CDR3aa: CSVEAILPPNEQFF; CDR3nt: TGCAGCGTTGAAGCGATACTCCCCCCCAATGAGCAGTTCTTC